This T cell receptor beta chain was identified during a study of blood T cell repertoires in COVID-19. About the research overall: Samples representing acute and convalescent COVID-19 were sourced from the United States, Italy and Spain. Sources were T cells, B-cell-depleted T cells, or PBMCs; the material itself was cDNA or gDNA.

Of note for this clone: The sample holds other DNA sequences that translate to the same CDR3.

How the authors handled the data: Cell counts per sample came from amplifying reference gene primers. Sequencing was performed with immunoSEQ multiplex PCR; in TCRdb, only in-frame clones are kept and a portion is missing. Clonal size and the V and J genes are those of that table, whereas D and trimming came from the DNA. The profile shows fewer than 80,000 clones, about 92% of them singletons. Germline CDR1 is SGDLS and CDR2 is YYNGEE. The CDR3 loop spans 15 amino acids. Trimming cost V 0 bases and J 1 base; bases outside gene matches: 3. This chain uses TRBV9 with TRBJ2-7; the match to TRBD1 covers 8 bases. The source is a woman of 80 years or more with active or convalescent COVID-19. The source material was peripheral blood. CDR3 coding DNA: TGTGCCAGCAGCGTAGGAGGGACAGGTTCCTACGAGCAGTACTTC. The encoded protein is CASSVGGTGSYEQYF.